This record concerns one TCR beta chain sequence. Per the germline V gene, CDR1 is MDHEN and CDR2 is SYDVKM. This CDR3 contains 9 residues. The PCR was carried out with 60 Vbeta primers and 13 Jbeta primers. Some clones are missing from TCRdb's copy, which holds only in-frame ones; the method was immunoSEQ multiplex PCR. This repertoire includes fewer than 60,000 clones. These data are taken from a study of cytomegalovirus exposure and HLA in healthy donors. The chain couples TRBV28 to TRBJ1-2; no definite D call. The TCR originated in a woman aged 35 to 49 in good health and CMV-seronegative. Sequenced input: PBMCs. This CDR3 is CAPRPGYTF. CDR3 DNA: TGTGCTCCCAGGCCAGGCTACACCTTC.